These T cell receptor beta chains were read from a single sample in a study of blood T cell repertoires in COVID-19. Using immunoSEQ multiplex PCR, the repertoire was profiled, and TCRdb retains in-frame clones only, with some absent. This table holds some 150,000 clones, 86% found once. Sequenced sample: peripheral blood. These receptor sequences come from a man aged 65 to 85 with acute or convalescent COVID-19. CDR3s include the opening cysteine and the closing phenylalanine or tryptophan. The D gene is left open where the match is weak. Clone size is not always given. Where it is, it says once, few, many or a class for expanded clones.

d_call: -; clone_size: -; j_call: TRBJ1-3; v_call: TRBV9; cdr3_aa: CASSELDGGSSGNTIYF; cdr3_nt: TGTGCCAGCAGCGAACTCGACGGCGGGAGCTCTGGAAACACCATATATTTT
d_call: -; clone_size: -; j_call: TRBJ2-7; v_call: TRBV4-3; cdr3_aa: CASSQVKGETAYEQYF; cdr3_nt: TGCGCCAGCAGCCAAGTTAAGGGGGAGACCGCCTACGAGCAGTACTTC
d_call: -; clone_size: -; j_call: TRBJ2-1; v_call: TRBV2; cdr3_aa: CASSELNEQFF; cdr3_nt: TGTGCCAGCAGTGAACTCAATGAGCAGTTCTTC
d_call: TRBD2; clone_size: -; j_call: TRBJ2-7; v_call: TRBV19; cdr3_aa: CASSASGIYEQYF; cdr3_nt: TGTGCCAGTAGTGCTAGCGGGATCTACGAGCAGTACTTC
d_call: TRBD2; clone_size: -; j_call: TRBJ2-3; v_call: TRBV3-1/TRBV3-2; cdr3_aa: CASSPGLAGVGFDTQYF; cdr3_nt: TGTGCCAGCAGCCCGGGACTAGCGGGAGTTGGGTTTGATACGCAGTATTTT
d_call: -; clone_size: -; j_call: TRBJ2-2; v_call: TRBV9; cdr3_aa: CASSVGVGANTGELFF; cdr3_nt: TGTGCCAGCAGCGTAGGGGTGGGAGCGAATACGGGGGAGCTGTTTTTT
d_call: -; clone_size: once; j_call: TRBJ1-3; v_call: TRBV5-1; cdr3_aa: CASSFSTGNTIYF; cdr3_nt: TGCGCCAGCAGCTTTTCTACTGGAAACACCATATATTTT
d_call: -; clone_size: -; j_call: TRBJ1-1; v_call: TRBV2; cdr3_aa: CASSSTRVNTEAFF; cdr3_nt: TGTGCCAGCAGTTCAACCAGGGTGAACACTGAAGCTTTCTTT
d_call: -; clone_size: -; j_call: TRBJ1-1; v_call: TRBV6-2/TRBV6-3; cdr3_aa: CASSAAGIYTEAFF; cdr3_nt: TGTGCCAGCAGCGCGGCAGGGATCTACACTGAAGCTTTCTTT
d_call: -; clone_size: few; j_call: TRBJ1-2; v_call: TRBV5-1; cdr3_aa: CASSVTGSYGYTF; cdr3_nt: TGCGCCAGCAGCGTGACAGGTAGCTATGGCTACACCTTC
d_call: TRBD1; clone_size: -; j_call: TRBJ1-1; v_call: TRBV11-1; cdr3_aa: CASSLTGGTEAFF; cdr3_nt: TGTGCCAGCAGCTTGACAGGGGGCACTGAAGCTTTCTTT
d_call: -; clone_size: -; j_call: TRBJ2-3; v_call: TRBV18; cdr3_aa: CASSLLSHYTQYF; cdr3_nt: TGTGCCAGCTCATTACTATCCCATTATACGCAGTATTTT
d_call: TRBD2; clone_size: -; j_call: TRBJ2-1; v_call: TRBV4-3; cdr3_aa: CASSPLLAGGSYNEQFF; cdr3_nt: TGCGCCAGCAGCCCACTACTAGCGGGAGGGAGCTACAATGAGCAGTTCTTC
d_call: -; clone_size: -; j_call: TRBJ1-3; v_call: TRBV19; cdr3_aa: CASSPRTADSGNTIYF; cdr3_nt: TGTGCCAGTAGTCCGAGGACAGCGGACTCTGGAAACACCATATATTTT
d_call: -; clone_size: -; j_call: TRBJ1-2; v_call: TRBV28; cdr3_aa: CASSPAGVGSYGYTF; cdr3_nt: TGTGCCAGCAGTCCCGCGGGCGTAGGCAGCTATGGCTACACCTTC
d_call: TRBD2; clone_size: -; j_call: TRBJ2-5; v_call: TRBV7-3; cdr3_aa: CASSLTGRADETQYF; cdr3_nt: TGTGCCAGCAGCTTAACCGGGAGGGCCGACGAGACCCAGTACTTC
d_call: TRBD1; clone_size: -; j_call: TRBJ1-4; v_call: TRBV3-1/TRBV3-2; cdr3_aa: CASSHGQENEKLFF; cdr3_nt: TGTGCCAGCAGTCACGGACAGGAAAATGAAAAACTGTTTTTT
d_call: TRBD1; clone_size: once; j_call: TRBJ1-2; v_call: TRBV19; cdr3_aa: CASTPTGVYVGYTF; cdr3_nt: TGTGCCAGTACCCCGACAGGGGTCTATGTGGGCTACACCTTC
d_call: TRBD2; clone_size: -; j_call: TRBJ2-7; v_call: TRBV28; cdr3_aa: CASSLAGSNYEQYF; cdr3_nt: TGTGCCAGCAGCCTAGCGGGATCGAACTACGAGCAGTACTTC
d_call: TRBD2; clone_size: -; j_call: TRBJ2-7; v_call: TRBV5-1; cdr3_aa: CASSVRTSPPYEQYF; cdr3_nt: TGCGCCAGCAGCGTTCGGACTAGCCCACCCTACGAGCAGTACTTC
d_call: TRBD1; clone_size: -; j_call: TRBJ1-2; v_call: TRBV29-1; cdr3_aa: CSVGKTGIDYGYTF; cdr3_nt: TGCAGCGTTGGAAAGACAGGGATCGACTATGGCTACACCTTC
d_call: TRBD1; clone_size: once; j_call: TRBJ2-1; v_call: TRBV24-1; cdr3_aa: CATSDPTSGTGGSYNEQFF; cdr3_nt: TGTGCCACCAGTGATCCGACCTCCGGGACAGGGGGCTCCTACAATGAGCAGTTCTTC
d_call: TRBD1; clone_size: -; j_call: TRBJ1-2; v_call: TRBV29-1; cdr3_aa: CSVAGGSVYGYTF; cdr3_nt: TGCAGCGTTGCAGGGGGGTCAGTCTATGGCTACACCTTC
d_call: -; clone_size: -; j_call: TRBJ2-1; v_call: TRBV29-1; cdr3_aa: CSVEGGEGTYNEQFF; cdr3_nt: TGCAGCGTGGAAGGGGGGGAAGGGACCTACAATGAGCAGTTCTTC
d_call: TRBD2; clone_size: -; j_call: TRBJ2-1; v_call: TRBV10-3; cdr3_aa: CAISDRASGRDEQFF; cdr3_nt: TGTGCCATCAGTGATCGGGCTAGCGGGAGGGATGAGCAGTTCTTC
d_call: TRBD2; clone_size: -; j_call: TRBJ2-5; v_call: TRBV18; cdr3_aa: CASSPQASGIEETQYF; cdr3_nt: TGTGCCAGCTCACCACAGGCTAGCGGGATAGAAGAGACCCAGTACTTC
d_call: TRBD2; clone_size: -; j_call: TRBJ2-3; v_call: TRBV5-4; cdr3_aa: CASSLAGETTDTQYF; cdr3_nt: TGTGCCAGCAGCTTAGCGGGAGAAACCACAGATACGCAGTATTTT
d_call: TRBD1; clone_size: -; j_call: TRBJ2-5; v_call: TRBV7-2; cdr3_aa: CASSQNRGETQYF; cdr3_nt: TGTGCCAGCAGCCAAAACAGGGGGGAGACCCAGTACTTC
d_call: TRBD1; clone_size: few; j_call: TRBJ2-3; v_call: TRBV5-4; cdr3_aa: CASRRDSVSDTQYF; cdr3_nt: TGTGCCAGCAGACGGGACAGTGTGTCAGATACGCAGTATTTT
d_call: -; clone_size: -; j_call: TRBJ2-2; v_call: TRBV5-1; cdr3_aa: CASSLVGHLSGELFF; cdr3_nt: TGCGCCAGCAGCTTGGTAGGACATTTATCCGGGGAGCTGTTTTTT
d_call: TRBD1; clone_size: -; j_call: TRBJ2-3; v_call: TRBV6-5; cdr3_aa: CASTAGTASTDTQYF; cdr3_nt: TGTGCCAGCACTGCCGGGACAGCCAGCACAGATACGCAGTATTTT
d_call: TRBD1; clone_size: -; j_call: TRBJ2-5; v_call: TRBV7-8; cdr3_aa: CASSPRDRGPRETQYF; cdr3_nt: TGTGCCAGCAGCCCCCGGGACAGGGGGCCGAGGGAGACCCAGTACTTC
d_call: -; clone_size: once; j_call: TRBJ1-4; v_call: TRBV28; cdr3_aa: CASGYRVWGRNEKLFF; cdr3_nt: TGTGCCAGCGGGTACAGGGTTTGGGGGAGAAATGAAAAACTGTTTTTT
d_call: TRBD1; clone_size: -; j_call: TRBJ2-2; v_call: TRBV11-3; cdr3_aa: CASSLAGTGYTGELFF; cdr3_nt: TGTGCCAGCAGCTTAGCAGGGACAGGGTACACCGGGGAGCTGTTTTTT
d_call: TRBD1; clone_size: -; j_call: TRBJ1-1; v_call: TRBV6-2/TRBV6-3; cdr3_aa: CASSRWDRGVMNTEAFF; cdr3_nt: TGTGCCAGCAGCCGTTGGGACAGGGGGGTTATGAACACTGAAGCTTTCTTT
d_call: -; clone_size: -; j_call: TRBJ2-7; v_call: TRBV6-2/TRBV6-3; cdr3_aa: CASSYSRYEQYF; cdr3_nt: TGTGCCAGCAGTTACTCACGGTACGAGCAGTACTTC
d_call: TRBD1; clone_size: -; j_call: TRBJ1-2; v_call: TRBV6-5; cdr3_aa: CASRESGQGYYGYTF; cdr3_nt: TGTGCCAGCAGAGAGTCGGGACAGGGATACTATGGCTACACCTTC
d_call: TRBD1; clone_size: -; j_call: TRBJ2-1; v_call: TRBV6-5; cdr3_aa: CASRPGQGSDEQFF; cdr3_nt: TGTGCCAGCAGGCCGGGACAGGGATCTGATGAGCAGTTCTTC
d_call: TRBD1; clone_size: -; j_call: TRBJ1-2; v_call: TRBV6-5; cdr3_aa: CASSYSRDRTYGYTF; cdr3_nt: TGTGCCAGCAGTTACTCCCGGGACAGGACCTATGGCTACACCTTC
d_call: TRBD1; clone_size: -; j_call: TRBJ1-4; v_call: TRBV5-1; cdr3_aa: CASSLTGTDEKLFF; cdr3_nt: TGCGCCAGCAGCTTGACAGGGACAGACGAAAAACTGTTTTTT
d_call: TRBD2; clone_size: -; j_call: TRBJ2-1; v_call: TRBV28; cdr3_aa: CASTTRTSGTNEQFF; cdr3_nt: TGTGCCAGCACCACCCGGACTAGCGGGACCAATGAGCAGTTCTTC
d_call: -; clone_size: -; j_call: TRBJ1-1; v_call: TRBV27; cdr3_aa: CASSSSVVRNTEAFF; cdr3_nt: TGTGCCAGCAGTTCCTCGGTTGTTAGGAACACTGAAGCTTTCTTT
d_call: TRBD1; clone_size: -; j_call: TRBJ2-2; v_call: TRBV10-3; cdr3_aa: CAISSGTGVSGELFF; cdr3_nt: TGTGCCATCAGTTCCGGGACAGGGGTATCCGGGGAGCTGTTTTTT
d_call: -; clone_size: -; j_call: TRBJ1-5; v_call: TRBV24-1; cdr3_aa: CATSAGTNQPQHF; cdr3_nt: TGTGCCACCAGTGCAGGGACAAATCAGCCCCAGCATTTT
d_call: -; clone_size: -; j_call: TRBJ1-2; v_call: TRBV7-2; cdr3_aa: CASSFSGNYGYTF; cdr3_nt: TGTGCCAGCAGCTTTTCAGGGAATTATGGCTACACCTTC
d_call: -; clone_size: -; j_call: TRBJ2-7; v_call: TRBV30; cdr3_aa: CAWSSGGLNNEQYF; cdr3_nt: TGTGCCTGGAGTTCCGGGGGGCTCAACAACGAGCAGTACTTC
d_call: -; clone_size: -; j_call: TRBJ1-5; v_call: TRBV29-1; cdr3_aa: CSVAGQINQPQHF; cdr3_nt: TGCAGCGTTGCCGGACAGATAAATCAGCCCCAGCATTTT
d_call: TRBD1; clone_size: few; j_call: TRBJ2-1; v_call: TRBV2; cdr3_aa: CASRGDRVVNEQFF; cdr3_nt: TGTGCCAGCAGGGGCGACAGGGTGGTTAATGAGCAGTTCTTC
d_call: -; clone_size: -; j_call: TRBJ2-5; v_call: TRBV28; cdr3_aa: CASSLLLRETQYF; cdr3_nt: TGTGCCAGCAGCCTACTGCTGCGGGAGACCCAGTACTTC
d_call: -; clone_size: -; j_call: TRBJ2-7; v_call: TRBV7-2; cdr3_aa: CASSLLEQPFREQYF; cdr3_nt: TGTGCCAGCAGCTTATTAGAACAGCCCTTTCGGGAGCAGTACTTC
d_call: TRBD2; clone_size: -; j_call: TRBJ2-7; v_call: TRBV5-4; cdr3_aa: CASSLAGGRDEQYF; cdr3_nt: TGTGCCAGCAGCTTGGCCGGCGGGAGGGACGAGCAGTACTTC
d_call: TRBD2; clone_size: -; j_call: TRBJ2-7; v_call: TRBV28; cdr3_aa: CASSLVSGSSYEQYF; cdr3_nt: TGTGCCAGCAGTTTAGTTAGCGGGAGCTCCTACGAGCAGTACTTC
d_call: -; clone_size: once; j_call: TRBJ2-5; v_call: TRBV21-1; cdr3_aa: CASSKQEGAQETQYF; cdr3_nt: TGTGCCAGCAGCAAACAGGAGGGAGCACAAGAGACCCAGTACTTC
d_call: TRBD2; clone_size: -; j_call: TRBJ2-2; v_call: TRBV2; cdr3_aa: CASTGTSGSTGELFF; cdr3_nt: TGTGCCAGCACTGGGACTAGCGGGAGTACCGGGGAGCTGTTTTTT
d_call: -; clone_size: -; j_call: TRBJ1-2; v_call: TRBV6-5; cdr3_aa: CASSYGRVSANYGYTF; cdr3_nt: TGTGCCAGCAGTTACGGCAGGGTTTCGGCTAACTATGGCTACACCTTC